A selection of T cell receptor beta chains follows, all from one sample in a study of post-analysis software for immune sequencing data. In TCRdb, the PCR reads were re-called with MiXCR into one record per CDR3 protein. The sample yields approximately 460,000 distinct CDR3 sequences, around 40% seen once. The sample comprised blood. The receptors stem from a girl under 18 with multiple sclerosis. Both conserved end residues are trimmed from each CDR3.

V gene,J gene,CDR3 protein
TRBV20-1,TRBJ2-1,SPGNNSYNEQF
TRBV13,TRBJ2-3,ASSPDRGDTQY
TRBV11-2,TRBJ2-3,ASSLSVGAIGTDTQY
TRBV7-2,TRBJ2-7,ASSSILMTEEQY
TRBV12-3/TRBV12-4,TRBJ1-2,ASSLPIDRGMIGYT
TRBV28,TRBJ2-1,ASSTTGWEASGRTYNEQF
TRBV5-1,TRBJ1-2,ASSLAGTGASLTYGYT
TRBV5-1,TRBJ2-7,ASSLGQRTYEQY
TRBV4-2,TRBJ2-1,ASSQSSGTSGRASSYNEQF
TRBV27,TRBJ2-5,ASSPILGLAALQETQY
TRBV7-2,.,ASSLARESFEQY
TRBV5-1,TRBJ2-5,ASSPGQAKETQY
TRBV4-3,TRBJ1-4,ASSQGVRGEKLF